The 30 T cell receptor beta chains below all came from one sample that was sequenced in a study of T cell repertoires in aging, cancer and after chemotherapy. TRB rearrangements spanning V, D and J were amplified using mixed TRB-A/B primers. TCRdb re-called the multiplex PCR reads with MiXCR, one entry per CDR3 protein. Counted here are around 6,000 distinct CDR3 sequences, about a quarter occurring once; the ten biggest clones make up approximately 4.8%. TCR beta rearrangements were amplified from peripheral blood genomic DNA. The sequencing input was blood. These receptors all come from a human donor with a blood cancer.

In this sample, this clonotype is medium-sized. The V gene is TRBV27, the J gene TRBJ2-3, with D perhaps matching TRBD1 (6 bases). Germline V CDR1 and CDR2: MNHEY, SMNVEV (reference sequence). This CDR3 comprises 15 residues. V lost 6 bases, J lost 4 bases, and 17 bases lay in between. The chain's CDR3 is CASSPGQPMADTQYF. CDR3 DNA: TGTGCCAGCAGCCCGGGACAACCGATGGCAGATACGCAGTATTTT.

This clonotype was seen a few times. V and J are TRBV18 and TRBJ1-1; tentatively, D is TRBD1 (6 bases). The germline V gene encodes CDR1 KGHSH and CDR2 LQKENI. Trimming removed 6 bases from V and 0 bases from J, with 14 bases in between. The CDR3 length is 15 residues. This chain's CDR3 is CASSQGQSLNTEAFF. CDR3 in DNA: TGTGCCAGCTCGCAAGGACAGTCGCTGAACACTGAAGCTTTCTTT.

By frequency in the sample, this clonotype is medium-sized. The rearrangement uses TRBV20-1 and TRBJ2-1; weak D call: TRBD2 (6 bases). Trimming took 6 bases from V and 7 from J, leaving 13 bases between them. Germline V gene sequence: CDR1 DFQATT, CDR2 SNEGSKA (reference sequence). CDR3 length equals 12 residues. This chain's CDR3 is CSAGGVGNEQFF. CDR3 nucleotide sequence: TGCAGTGCCGGCGGGGTGGGTAATGAGCAGTTCTTC.

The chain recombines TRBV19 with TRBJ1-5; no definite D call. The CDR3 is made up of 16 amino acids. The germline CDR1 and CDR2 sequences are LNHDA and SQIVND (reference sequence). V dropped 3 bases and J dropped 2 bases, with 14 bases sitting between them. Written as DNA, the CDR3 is TGTGCCAGTAGTATTATGGTTATTATAGGCAATCAGCCCCAGCATTTT. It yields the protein CASSIMVIIGNQPQHF.

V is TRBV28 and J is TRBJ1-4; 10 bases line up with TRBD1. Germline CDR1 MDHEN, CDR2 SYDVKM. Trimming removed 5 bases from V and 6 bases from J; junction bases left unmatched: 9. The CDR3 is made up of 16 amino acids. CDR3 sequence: CASSTYTGTGDEKLFF. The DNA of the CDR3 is TGTGCCAGCAGTACTTATACCGGGACAGGGGATGAAAAACTGTTTTTT.

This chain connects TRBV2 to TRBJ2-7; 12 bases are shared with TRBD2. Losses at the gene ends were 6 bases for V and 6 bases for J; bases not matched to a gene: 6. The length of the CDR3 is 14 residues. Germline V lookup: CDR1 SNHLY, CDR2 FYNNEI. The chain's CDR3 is CASRGTSGFAEQYF. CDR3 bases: TGTGCCAGCAGGGGGACTAGCGGGTTCGCCGAGCAGTACTTC.

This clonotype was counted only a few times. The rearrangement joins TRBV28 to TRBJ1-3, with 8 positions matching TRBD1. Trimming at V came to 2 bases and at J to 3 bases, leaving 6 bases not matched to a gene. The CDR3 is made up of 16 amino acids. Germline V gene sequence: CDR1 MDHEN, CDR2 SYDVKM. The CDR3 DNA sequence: TGTGCCAGCAGTTTACTACCCGGGACAGGTGGAAACACCATATATTTT. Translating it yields CASSLLPGTGGNTIYF.

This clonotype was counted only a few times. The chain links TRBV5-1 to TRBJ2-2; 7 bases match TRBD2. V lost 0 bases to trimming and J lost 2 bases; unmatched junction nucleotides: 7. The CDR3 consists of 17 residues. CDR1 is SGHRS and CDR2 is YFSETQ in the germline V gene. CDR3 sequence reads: CASSLGSSGLNTGELFF. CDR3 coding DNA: TGCGCCAGCAGCTTGGGTAGTAGCGGGTTAAACACCGGGGAGCTGTTTTTT.

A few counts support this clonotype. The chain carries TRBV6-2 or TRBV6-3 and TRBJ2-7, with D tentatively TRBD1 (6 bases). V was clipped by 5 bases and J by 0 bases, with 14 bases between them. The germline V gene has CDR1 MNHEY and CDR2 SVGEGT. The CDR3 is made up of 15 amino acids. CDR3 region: CASSPRQASSYEQYF. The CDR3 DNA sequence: TGTGCCAGCAGTCCCCGACAGGCGTCCTCCTACGAGCAGTACTTC.

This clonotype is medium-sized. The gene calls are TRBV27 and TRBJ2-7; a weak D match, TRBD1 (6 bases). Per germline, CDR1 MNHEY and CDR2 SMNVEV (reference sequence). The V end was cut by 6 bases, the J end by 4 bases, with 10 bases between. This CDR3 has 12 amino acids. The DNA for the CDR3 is TGTGCCAGCAGCAGCAGGGGTTACGAGCAGTACTTC. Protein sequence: CASSSRGYEQYF.

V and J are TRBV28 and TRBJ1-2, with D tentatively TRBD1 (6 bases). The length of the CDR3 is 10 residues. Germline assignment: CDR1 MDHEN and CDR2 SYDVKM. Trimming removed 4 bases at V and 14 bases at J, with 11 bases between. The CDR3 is CASSSDRKTF. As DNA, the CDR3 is TGTGCCAGCAGTTCTGACAGGAAGACCTTC.

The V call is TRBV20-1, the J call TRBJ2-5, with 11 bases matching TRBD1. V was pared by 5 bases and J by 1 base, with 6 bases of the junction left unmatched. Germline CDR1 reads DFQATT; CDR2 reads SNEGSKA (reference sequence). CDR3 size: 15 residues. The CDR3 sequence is CSASDRGRLQETQYF. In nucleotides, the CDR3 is TGCAGTGCTTCGGACAGGGGGCGTCTCCAAGAGACCCAGTACTTC.

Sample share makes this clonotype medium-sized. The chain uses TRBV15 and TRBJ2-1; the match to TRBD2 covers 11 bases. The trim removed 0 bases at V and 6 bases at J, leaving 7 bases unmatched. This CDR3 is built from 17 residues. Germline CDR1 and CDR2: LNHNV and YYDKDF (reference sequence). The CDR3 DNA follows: TGTGCCACCAGCAGAGATTTTAGCGGGAGGGCCTTCAATGAGCAGTTCTTC. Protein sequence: CATSRDFSGRAFNEQFF.

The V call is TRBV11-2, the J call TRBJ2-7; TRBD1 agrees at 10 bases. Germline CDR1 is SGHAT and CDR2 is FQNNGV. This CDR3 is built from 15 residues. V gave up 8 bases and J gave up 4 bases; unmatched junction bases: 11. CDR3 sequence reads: CASLDPGQGPYEQYF. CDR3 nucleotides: TGTGCCAGCTTGGATCCGGGACAGGGGCCGTACGAGCAGTACTTC. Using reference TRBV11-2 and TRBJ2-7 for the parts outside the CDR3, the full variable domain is EAGVAQSPRYKIIEKRQSVAFWCNPISGHATLYWYQQILGQGPKLLIQFQNNGVVDDSQLPKDRFSAERLKGVDSTLKIQPAKLEDSAVYLCASLDPGQGPYEQYFGPGTRLTVT.

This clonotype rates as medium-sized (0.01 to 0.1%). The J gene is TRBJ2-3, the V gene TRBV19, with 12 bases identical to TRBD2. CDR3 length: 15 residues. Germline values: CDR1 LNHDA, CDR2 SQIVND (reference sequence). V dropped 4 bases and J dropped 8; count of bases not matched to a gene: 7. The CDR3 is CASSTLAGGEATQYF. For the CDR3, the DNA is TGTGCCAGTAGTACCCTAGCGGGAGGGGAAGCTACGCAGTATTTT.

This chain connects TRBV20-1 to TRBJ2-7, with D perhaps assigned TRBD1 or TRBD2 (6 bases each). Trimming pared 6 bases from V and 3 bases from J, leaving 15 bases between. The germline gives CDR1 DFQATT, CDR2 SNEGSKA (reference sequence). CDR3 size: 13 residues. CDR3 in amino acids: CSARRGPNYEQYF. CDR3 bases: TGCAGTGCCCGCCGGGGGCCCAACTACGAGCAGTACTTC.

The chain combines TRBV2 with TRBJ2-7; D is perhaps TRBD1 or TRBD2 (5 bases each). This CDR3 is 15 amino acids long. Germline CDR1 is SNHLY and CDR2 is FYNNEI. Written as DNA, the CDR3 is TGTGCAAATAAGAAAGTGGCAGGGACCCACTACGAGCAGTACTTC. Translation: CANKKVAGTHYEQYF.

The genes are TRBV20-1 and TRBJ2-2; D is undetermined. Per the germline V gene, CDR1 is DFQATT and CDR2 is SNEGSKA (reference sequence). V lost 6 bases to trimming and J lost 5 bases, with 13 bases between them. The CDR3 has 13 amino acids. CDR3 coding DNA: TGCAGTGCCCCTAGTCCAGTAACCGGGGAGCTGTTTTTT. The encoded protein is CSAPSPVTGELFF.

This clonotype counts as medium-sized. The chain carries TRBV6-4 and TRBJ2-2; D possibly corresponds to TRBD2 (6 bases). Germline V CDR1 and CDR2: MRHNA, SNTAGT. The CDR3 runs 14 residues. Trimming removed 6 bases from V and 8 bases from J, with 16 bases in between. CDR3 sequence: CASRRDSYEGELFF. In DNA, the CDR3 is TGTGCCAGCAGGCGGGACTCCTATGAGGGGGAGCTGTTTTTT.

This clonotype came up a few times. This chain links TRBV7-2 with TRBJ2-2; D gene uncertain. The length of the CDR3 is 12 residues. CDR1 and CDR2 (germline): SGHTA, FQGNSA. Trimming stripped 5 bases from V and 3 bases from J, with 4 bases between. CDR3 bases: TGTGCCAGCAGCCGTTACACCGGGGAGCTGTTTTTT. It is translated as CASSRYTGELFF.

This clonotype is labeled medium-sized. The CDR3 nucleotides read TGTGCCTGGAGAGGGGACAGACAGAATTACAATGAGCAGTTCTTC. Translation gives CAWRGDRQNYNEQFF. The chain joins TRBV30 to TRBJ2-1, with 7 bases identical to TRBD1. V lost 3 bases to trimming and J lost 4 bases; unmatched junction nucleotides: 9. The CDR3 is made up of 15 amino acids. Germline CDR1 reads GTSNPN; CDR2 reads SVGIG (reference sequence).

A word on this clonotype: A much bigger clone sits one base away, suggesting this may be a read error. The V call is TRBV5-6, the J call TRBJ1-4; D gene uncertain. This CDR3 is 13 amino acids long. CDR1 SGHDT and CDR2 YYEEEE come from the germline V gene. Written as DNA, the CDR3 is TGTGCCAGCAGCTTCCGGAGAAGGGAAATACTGTTTTTT. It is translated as CASSFRRREILFF.

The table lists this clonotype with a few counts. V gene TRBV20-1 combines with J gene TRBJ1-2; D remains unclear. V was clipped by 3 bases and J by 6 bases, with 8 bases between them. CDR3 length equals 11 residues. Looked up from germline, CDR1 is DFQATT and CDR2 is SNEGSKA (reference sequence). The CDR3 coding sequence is TGCAGTGCTAGCAGGACTAATGGCTACACCTTC. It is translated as CSASRTNGYTF.

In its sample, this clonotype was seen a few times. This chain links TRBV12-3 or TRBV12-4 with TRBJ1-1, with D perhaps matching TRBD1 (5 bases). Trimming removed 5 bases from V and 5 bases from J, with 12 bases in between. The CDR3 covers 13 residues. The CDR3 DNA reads TGTGCCAGCAGTGCAATCCAGGGAACTGAAGCTTTCTTT. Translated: CASSAIQGTEAFF.

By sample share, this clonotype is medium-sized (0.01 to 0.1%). CDR3 DNA: TGCAGCGTGCACAGGGATTCTAACTATGGCTACACCTTC. As protein: CSVHRDSNYGYTF. This chain uses TRBV29-1 with TRBJ1-2, with D perhaps TRBD1 (6 bases). V lost 6 bases and J 0 bases, leaving 11 bases between the germline ends. Germline CDR1 and CDR2: SQVTM and ANQGSEA. The CDR3 is made up of 13 amino acids.

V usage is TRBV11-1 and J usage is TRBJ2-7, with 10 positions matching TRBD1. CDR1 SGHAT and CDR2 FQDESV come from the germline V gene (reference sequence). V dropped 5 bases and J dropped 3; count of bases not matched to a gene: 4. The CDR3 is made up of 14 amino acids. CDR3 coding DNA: TGTGCCAGCAGCCGACAGGGGGCGAACTACGAGCAGTACTTC. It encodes CASSRQGANYEQYF.

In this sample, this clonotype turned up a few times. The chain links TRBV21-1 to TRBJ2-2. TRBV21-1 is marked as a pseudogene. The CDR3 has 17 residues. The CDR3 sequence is CASSAGLLETNTGELFF. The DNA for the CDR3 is TGTGCCAGCAGCGCAGGTCTCCTAGAAACCAACACCGGGGAGCTGTTTTTT.

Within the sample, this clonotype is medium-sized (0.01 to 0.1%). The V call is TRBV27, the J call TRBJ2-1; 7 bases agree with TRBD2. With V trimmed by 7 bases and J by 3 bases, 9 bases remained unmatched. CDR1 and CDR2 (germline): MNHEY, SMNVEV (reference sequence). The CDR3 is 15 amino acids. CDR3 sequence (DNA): TGTGCCAGCATACGGACGGGAGGACTCTACAATGAGCAGTTCTTC. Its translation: CASIRTGGLYNEQFF.

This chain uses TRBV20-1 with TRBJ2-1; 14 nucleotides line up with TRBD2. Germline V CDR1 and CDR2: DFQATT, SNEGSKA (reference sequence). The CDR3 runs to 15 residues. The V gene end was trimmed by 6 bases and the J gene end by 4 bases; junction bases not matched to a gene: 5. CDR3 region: CSATGLAGDYNEQFF. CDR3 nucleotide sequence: TGCAGTGCGACGGGACTAGCGGGAGATTACAATGAGCAGTTCTTC.

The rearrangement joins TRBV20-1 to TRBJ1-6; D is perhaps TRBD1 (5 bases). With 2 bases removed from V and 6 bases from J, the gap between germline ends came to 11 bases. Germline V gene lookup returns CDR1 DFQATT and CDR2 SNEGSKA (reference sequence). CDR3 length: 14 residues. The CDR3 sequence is CSARIDGTNSPLHF. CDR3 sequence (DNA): TGCAGTGCTAGAATAGACGGGACTAATTCACCCCTCCACTTT.